The 27 T cell receptor beta chains below come from one sample, sequenced in a study of response to subunit inactivated influenza vaccine. TCRdb processed the RT-PCR reads anew with MiXCR; each CDR3 protein has one entry. The table includes some 600,000 distinct CDR3 sequences, around 15% detected once. The sequences come from PBMCs from blood, collected 14 to 15 days before vaccination. The receptors were sampled from a man aged 50-60 years who received an inactivated influenza vaccine.

This clonotype was recorded a few times. The V gene is TRBV12-3 or TRBV12-4, the J gene TRBJ1-4; weak D call: TRBD1 (5 bases). The germline V and J ends were trimmed by 2 bases and 7 bases, with 11 bases remaining between them. CDR3 length: 14 residues. In DNA form, the CDR3 reads TGTGCCAGCAGTTTACAGGGCATACGTGAAAAACTGTTTTTT. Translating gives CASSLQGIREKLFF.

This clonotype was counted only a few times. The genes are TRBV4-3 and TRBJ2-5, with D possibly being TRBD2 (6 bases). The CDR3 totals 13 residues. The ends were cut back, 5 bases at V and 4 bases at J, with 11 bases in the middle. Germline values: CDR1 LGHNA, CDR2 YSLEER. The CDR3 loop reads CASSFRRGETQYF. CDR3 DNA sequence: TGCGCCAGCAGCTTCAGGAGGGGAGAGACCCAGTACTTC.

This clonotype was found many times. The chain couples TRBV3-1 to TRBJ1-3, with TRBD1 matching over 8 bases. CDR3 length: 17 amino acids. V trimming: 1 base; J trimming: 0 bases; junction bases outside the gene matches: 5. In germline, CDR1 is LGHDT, CDR2 YNNKEL (reference sequence). The CDR3 here is CASSQAGQGISGNTIYF. CDR3 nucleotide sequence: TGTGCCAGCAGCCAAGCCGGACAGGGCATCTCTGGAAACACCATATATTTT.

This clonotype was recorded at least ten times. The V and J genes are TRBV21-1 and TRBJ2-2; the table's TRBD1 call for D was not verified on the DNA. TRBV21-1 is a pseudogene segment. The CDR3 contains 16 residues. The CDR3 DNA sequence: TGTGCCAGCAGCAAAGAAGGGGGGAGAGCAGACGGGGAGCTGTTTTTT. This sequence encodes CASSKEGGRADGELFF.

This clonotype has only one observation. The germline gene is not matched at one end of the junction; a read error may be the cause. V gene TRBV7-2 combines with J gene TRBJ2-3, with 10 bases lining up with TRBD2. CDR1 is SGHTA, CDR2 FQGNSA, per germline. This CDR3 contains 15 residues. The CDR3 protein is CDSSGRAEVTDTQYF. The CDR3 coding sequence is TGTGACAGCAGCGGGAGGGCGGAGGTAACAGATACGCAGTATTTT.

In its sample, this clonotype was seen a few times. The rearrangement uses TRBV6-2 or TRBV6-3 and TRBJ2-2; D may be TRBD1 (5 bases). The germline V gene encodes CDR1 MNHEY and CDR2 SVGEGT. The CDR3 has 13 residues. V gave up 6 bases and J gave up 6 bases, with 11 bases separating them. DNA of the CDR3: TGTGCCAGCAGATTATCAGGGTCCGGGGAGCTGTTTTTT. Protein product: CASRLSGSGELFF.

The table lists this clonotype with a few counts. This rearrangement joins TRBV4-3 to TRBJ2-7; D unclear. Deletions cut 0 bases from V and 4 bases from J, with 7 bases between. In germline, CDR1 is LGHNA, CDR2 YSLEER. This CDR3 contains 13 residues. The chain's CDR3 is CASSQDGTYEQYF. CDR3 bases: TGCGCCAGCAGCCAAGATGGCACGTACGAGCAGTACTTC.

Regarding this clonotype: This may come from a read error, since a much larger clone is one base off. This chain uses TRBV5-4 with TRBJ2-4; 7 nucleotides match TRBD2. The J segment lost 7 bases and the V segment lost 0 bases, leaving 4 bases of the junction unmatched. Per the germline V gene, CDR1 is SGHNT and CDR2 is YYREEE (reference sequence). CDR3 size: 14 residues. Written as DNA, the CDR3 is TGTGCCAGCAGCTTGGCGAGGGAGGGTAACATTCAGTACTTC. It yields the protein CASSLAREGNIQYF.

This clonotype was seen more than once but under ten times. The chain joins TRBV6-1 to TRBJ2-1, with 8 bases aligning to TRBD2. The germline V gene encodes CDR1 MNHNS and CDR2 SASEGT. The CDR3 extends over 15 amino acids. V was pared by 6 bases and J by 7 bases, with 11 bases of the junction left unmatched. The CDR3 coding sequence is TGTGCCAGCAGGCCGGGAGCGGGAGTTCGTAATGAGCAGTTCTTC. Its protein is CASRPGAGVRNEQFF.

The chain links TRBV7-9 to TRBJ1-3; 8 bases agree with TRBD1. The germline gives CDR1 SEHNR, CDR2 FQNEAQ (reference sequence). This CDR3 comprises 16 residues. Trimming cost V 5 bases and J 3 bases; bases outside gene matches: 9. CDR3 coding DNA: TGTGCCAGCAGCGTACCGGGACAGGTTAATGGAAACACCATATATTTT. It translates to CASSVPGQVNGNTIYF.

This chain connects TRBV7-2 to TRBJ2-1; 10 bases line up with TRBD1. The CDR3 spans 15 residues. The trim removed 5 bases at V and 4 bases at J, leaving 5 bases unmatched. CDR1 is SGHTA, CDR2 FQGNSA, per germline. The CDR3 DNA follows: TGTGCCAGCAGCCACGGGACAGGGGATTACAATGAGCAGTTCTTC. Translation: CASSHGTGDYNEQFF.

This clonotype has only a few counts. V and J are TRBV27 and TRBJ1-1; 8 bases line up with TRBD1. The germline CDR1 and CDR2 sequences are MNHEY and SMNVEV (reference sequence). Germline trimming cut 5 bases from V and 4 bases from J; bases unmatched to any gene: 9. The CDR3 consists of 15 residues. For the CDR3, the DNA is TGTGCCAGCAGTCTAACACAGGGGGTTGGCACTGAAGCTTTCTTT. Its protein is CASSLTQGVGTEAFF.

This clonotype came up a few times. The chain has TRBV10-3 and TRBJ2-1, with 11 nucleotides matching TRBD2. The CDR3 covers 18 residues. The germline CDR1 and CDR2 sequences are ENHRY and SYGVKD. V lost 7 bases, J lost 0 bases, and 11 bases stayed unmatched. The CDR3 here is CAINSGLAGGSSYNEQFF. The CDR3 nucleotides are TGTGCCATCAATTCCGGGCTAGCGGGAGGCAGCTCCTACAATGAGCAGTTCTTC.

At least ten counts were recorded for this clonotype. The rearrangement uses TRBV11-2 and TRBJ2-3; 9 bases align to TRBD2. CDR1 is SGHAT and CDR2 is FQNNGV in the germline V gene. V gave up 2 bases and J gave up 4 bases; unmatched junction bases: 7. The length of the CDR3 is 16 residues. The CDR3 sequence: CASSLPTRLAADTQYF. CDR3 in DNA: TGTGCCAGCAGCTTACCTACGAGACTAGCGGCAGATACGCAGTATTTT.

This chain connects TRBV10-3 to TRBJ2-2, with D unresolved. The CDR3 length is 14 residues. V was trimmed by 6 bases and J by 7 bases, leaving 15 bases between them. Germline CDR1 reads ENHRY; CDR2 reads SYGVKD. The CDR3 nucleotides are TGTGCCATCAGGACACTTGAAGACATCGGGGAGCTGTTTTTT. Its translation is CAIRTLEDIGELFF.

This clonotype was seen a handful of times. The V call is TRBV19, the J call TRBJ2-7; D gene uncertain. The CDR3 loop spans 14 amino acids. V was pared by 1 base and J by 1 base, with 8 bases between. Germline V gene lookup returns CDR1 LNHDA and CDR2 SQIVND (reference sequence). The CDR3 here is CASSIGHRSYEQYF. The CDR3 DNA is TGTGCCAGTAGTATAGGCCACAGATCCTACGAGCAGTACTTC.

The gene calls are TRBV12-3 or TRBV12-4 and TRBJ1-4; no definite D call. The CDR3 contains 13 residues. Trimming took 5 bases from V and 10 from J, leaving 14 bases between them. In nucleotides, the CDR3 is TGTGCCAGCAGTCCTCGGGAAACTAGAAAACTGTTTTTT. It translates to CASSPRETRKLFF.

This clonotype was counted between two and nine times. The chain links TRBV5-1 to TRBJ2-5; 9 positions match TRBD1. The CDR3 has 16 amino acids. Trimming took 1 base from V and 4 from J; bases not matched to a gene: 8. Germline-derived CDR1 and CDR2 are SGHRS and YFSETQ. CDR3 nucleotide sequence: TGCGCCAGCAGCTTGTTTGGGACAGGGCAAGGAGAGACCCAGTACTTC. Protein: CASSLFGTGQGETQYF.

V usage is TRBV7-8 and J usage is TRBJ1-4, with no clear D. Germline assignment: CDR1 SGHVS and CDR2 FQNEAQ. V was cut by 5 bases and J by 8 bases, with 12 bases left in between. This CDR3 comprises 13 residues. The CDR3 coding sequence is TGTGCCAGCAGCCAACGAGGGTGGGAAAAACTGTTTTTT. Translating gives CASSQRGWEKLFF.

The chain combines TRBV12-3 or TRBV12-4 with TRBJ1-4; possibly TRBD1 for D (6 bases). V was clipped by 1 base and J by 10 bases, with 13 bases between them. The CDR3 covers 14 residues. The CDR3 reads CASSLGGTSGKLFF. DNA of the CDR3: TGTGCCAGCAGTTTAGGAGGGACATCCGGAAAACTGTTTTTT.

Ten or more counts support this clonotype. The chain couples TRBV7-8 to TRBJ2-1, with 8 bases fitting TRBD2. CDR3 length: 15 amino acids. Germline CDR1 reads SGHVS; CDR2 reads FQNEAQ. Germline trimming cut 6 bases from V and 2 bases from J; bases unmatched to any gene: 6. This CDR3 is CASSRSGGAYNEQFF. The CDR3 nucleotides read TGTGCCAGCAGTAGGAGCGGGGGCGCCTACAATGAGCAGTTCTTC.

V and J are TRBV3-1 and TRBJ2-2; D gene ambiguous. Germline CDR1 and CDR2: LGHDT and YNNKEL (reference sequence). The CDR3 length is 14 residues. Trimming removed 6 bases from V and 0 bases from J, with 8 bases in between. For the CDR3, the DNA is TGTGCCAGCAGGAAATCCGCGAACACCGGGGAGCTGTTTTTT. Encoded protein: CASRKSANTGELFF.

In its sample, this clonotype was seen many times. This sequence joins TRBV24-1 and TRBJ1-5, with a weak D call TRBD1 (6 bases). Germline assignment: CDR1 KGHDR and CDR2 SFDVKD. The CDR3 is 17 amino acids. Trimming took off 4 bases at V and 3 bases at J, with 18 bases between the two ends. CDR3 sequence reads: CATSDHRVGVDNQPQHF. DNA of the CDR3: TGTGCCACCAGTGACCACAGGGTTGGGGTGGACAATCAGCCCCAGCATTTT.

This clonotype was picked up a small number of times. The chain couples TRBV7-2 to TRBJ1-1; D remains ambiguous. Trimming removed 6 bases from V and 1 base from J, with 15 bases in between. Germline V lookup: CDR1 SGHTA, CDR2 FQGNSA. The CDR3 extends over 15 amino acids. The CDR3 is CASRSLREGNTEAFF. The CDR3, as DNA: TGTGCCAGCAGAAGCCTCCGAGAGGGGAACACTGAAGCTTTCTTT.

CDR3 protein: CASSQDRFSTDTQYF. The CDR3 nucleotides read TGCGCCAGCAGCCAAGATAGGTTCAGCACAGATACGCAGTATTTT. This chain links TRBV4-1 with TRBJ2-3, with D hard to call. The CDR3 totals 15 residues. Trimming shortened V by 0 bases and J by 0 bases, and 7 bases separated the two germline ends. Germline CDR1 reads MGHRA; CDR2 reads YSYEKL.

This chain uses TRBV6-2 or TRBV6-3 with TRBJ1-2, with TRBD1 matching 8 bases. Per the germline V gene, CDR1 is MNHEY and CDR2 is SVGEGT. V shed 4 bases and J 6 bases; nucleotides not matched to a gene: 1. This CDR3 comprises 12 residues. The CDR3 bases are TGTGCCAGCAGTTCGACAGGGGATGGCTACACCTTC. This encodes CASSSTGDGYTF.

Ten or more counts support this clonotype. This chain links TRBV20-1 with TRBJ2-3, with TRBD2 matching over 12 bases. J lost 0 bases, V lost 3 bases, and 16 bases had no gene match. Germline V gene lookup returns CDR1 DFQATT and CDR2 SNEGSKA (reference sequence). CDR3 length equals 20 residues. In nucleotides, the CDR3 is TGCAGTGCTAGGCTCTCTAGCGGGAGGGCCGAAACTCTGAGCACAGATACGCAGTATTTT. Encoded protein: CSARLSSGRAETLSTDTQYF.